This note documents a single TCR beta chain sequence. As processed by the authors: Estimation of nucleated cell counts was performed using reference gene primer amplification. Repertoires were generated with immunoSEQ multiplex PCR, while TCRdb's copy carries only in-frame clones and drops some. That table gives V, J and clone size, and the DNA gave D and trimming. The sample lists 350,000 to 550,000 clones, roughly nine tenths occurring once. The data are from a study of blood T cell repertoires in COVID-19. Study information: T cells, B-cell-depleted T cells, or PBMCs provided the cDNA or gDNA that served as material.

V was pared by 9 bases and J by 10 bases, with 6 bases of the junction left unmatched. Germline V gene sequence: CDR1 LNHDA, CDR2 SQIVND (reference sequence). The CDR3 has 13 amino acids. The sample comprised PBMCs or T cells enriched from blood (not recorded which). The chain links TRBV19 to TRBJ2-1, with 13 bases lining up with TRBD2. The receptor comes from a man aged 25 to 40 who had recovered from COVID-19. As DNA, the CDR3 is TGTGCCAGCCGACTAGCGGGAGGTCGGGAGCAGTTCTTC. The encoded protein is CASRLAGGREQFF. Using reference TRBV19 and TRBJ2-1 for the parts outside the CDR3, the full variable domain is DGGITQSPKYLFRKEGQNVTLSCEQNLNHDAMYWYRQDPGQGLRLIYYSQIVNDFQKGDIAEGYSVSREKKESFPLTVTSAQKNPTAFYLCASRLAGGREQFFGPGTRLTVL.